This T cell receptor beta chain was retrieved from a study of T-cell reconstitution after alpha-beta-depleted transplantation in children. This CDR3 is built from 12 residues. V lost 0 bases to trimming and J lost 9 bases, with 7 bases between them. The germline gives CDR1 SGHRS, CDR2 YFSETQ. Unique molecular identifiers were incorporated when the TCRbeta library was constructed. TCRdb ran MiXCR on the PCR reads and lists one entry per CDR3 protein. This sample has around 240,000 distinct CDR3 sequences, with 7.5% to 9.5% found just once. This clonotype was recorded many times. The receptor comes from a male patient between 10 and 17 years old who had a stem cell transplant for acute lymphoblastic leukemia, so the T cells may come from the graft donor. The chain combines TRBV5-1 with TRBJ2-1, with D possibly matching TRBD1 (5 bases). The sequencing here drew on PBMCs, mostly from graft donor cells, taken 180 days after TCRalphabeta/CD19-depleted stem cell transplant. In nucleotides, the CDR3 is TGCGCCAGCAGCTTGGGGACAACTGAGCAGTTCTTC. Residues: CASSLGTTEQFF.